Each of the 8 T cell receptor beta chains below was sequenced from the same sample in a study of CD8 T cells in ankylosing spondylitis. Using its own MiXCR run on the 5' RACE reads, TCRdb lists one record per CDR3 protein. Of fewer than 200,000 distinct CDR3 sequences in the sample, about 20% were seen once. The sample comprised blood, either unsorted or a sorted T cell fraction (not recorded which). Receptors originate from a male donor aged 5 to 29 with ankylosing spondylitis or in good health (not recorded which).

In this sample, this clonotype turned up many times. V is TRBV11-3 and J is TRBJ2-2, with TRBD1 matching 8 bases. The V gene's germline CDR1 is SGHNT and CDR2 YENEEA. The trim removed 3 bases at V and 2 bases at J, leaving 2 bases unmatched. The CDR3 is 15 residues long. The CDR3 loop reads CASSLDRVNTGELFF. For the CDR3, the DNA is TGTGCCAGCAGCTTGGACAGGGTCAACACCGGGGAGCTGTTTTTT.

This clonotype has a count of ten or more. The chain has TRBV20-1 and TRBJ2-3; TRBD1 is a possible D gene (5 bases). The length of the CDR3 is 14 residues. V was trimmed by 5 bases and J by 6 bases, leaving 18 bases between them. Germline CDR1 reads DFQATT; CDR2 reads SNEGSKA (reference sequence). Here the CDR3 DNA reads TGCAGTGCTCCTCCTGGGGTGGGGCGGGATACGCAGTATTTT. Its translation is CSAPPGVGRDTQYF.

The sample holds many counts of this clonotype. The chain is built from TRBV9 and TRBJ2-7, with 11 bases lining up with TRBD1. Germline assignment: CDR1 SGDLS and CDR2 YYNGEE. V gave up 4 bases and J gave up 5 bases; unmatched junction bases: 5. This CDR3 comprises 14 residues. CDR3 sequence reads: CASSLGTGGNEQYF. DNA of the CDR3: TGTGCCAGCAGCCTGGGGACAGGGGGTAACGAGCAGTACTTC.

Many counts were recorded for this clonotype. The junction shows a germline mismatch at one end, possibly a read error. The rearrangement links TRBV20-1 to TRBJ2-5; TRBD2 agrees at 14 bases. This CDR3 region has 16 residues. The germline V gene encodes CDR1 DFQATT and CDR2 SNEGSKA (reference sequence). The CDR3 reads CSARGPGLAGVETQYF. CDR3 sequence (DNA): TGCAGTGCGAGAGGTCCGGGACTAGCGGGAGTAGAGACCCAGTACTTC.

This clonotype was seen many times. The V and J genes are TRBV12-3 or TRBV12-4 and TRBJ2-1; 8 nucleotides agree with TRBD2. There are 16 residues in the CDR3. The trim removed 2 bases at V and 5 bases at J, leaving 8 bases unmatched. The CDR3: CASSLLQGLANNEQFF. The CDR3 coding sequence is TGTGCCAGCAGTTTATTGCAAGGACTAGCCAACAATGAGCAGTTCTTC.

This clonotype was found many times. V usage is TRBV30 and J usage is TRBJ1-5; D is uncertain. This CDR3 has 15 residues. The germline V gene has CDR1 GTSNPN and CDR2 SVGIG (reference sequence). Trimming cost V 1 base and J 1 base, with 11 bases left between them. CDR3 region: CAWSDAGLSNQPQHF. As DNA, the CDR3 is TGTGCCTGGAGTGATGCCGGTTTGAGCAATCAGCCCCAGCATTTT.

This clonotype has at least ten counts. The chain joins TRBV6-6 to TRBJ1-1; no clear D. From germline, CDR1 is MNHNY and CDR2 SVGAGI (reference sequence). V lost 8 bases to trimming and J lost 0 bases, with 13 bases between them. The CDR3 is 14 amino acids. The CDR3 DNA reads TGTGCCAGCTCTTCCTATGGCATGAACACTGAAGCTTTCTTT. Translation gives CASSSYGMNTEAFF.

In DNA form, the CDR3 reads TGTGCCAGCAGCTCCTTGACTAGCGGGAGACATGAGCAGTTCTTC. Protein: CASSSLTSGRHEQFF. The V call is TRBV5-4, the J call TRBJ2-1, with 12 bases lining up with TRBD2. This CDR3 contains 15 residues. CDR1 is SGHNT, CDR2 YYREEE, per germline (reference sequence). The V and J ends lost 3 bases and 8 bases, in that order; junction bases with no gene match: 6. Full variable domain (remainder filled in from reference TRBV5-4 and TRBJ2-1): ETGVTQSPTHLIKTRGQQVTLRCSSQSGHNTVSWYQQALGQGPQFIFQYYREEENGRGNFPPRFSGLQFPNYSSELNVNALELDDSALYLCASSSLTSGRHEQFFGPGTRLTVL.